Reported below is one T cell receptor (beta chain). This entry is derived from a study of regulatory T cells in long-lasting Graves disease. Arm-PCR of CDR3 regions with iRepertoire HTBI primers generated TCR beta libraries. TCRdb re-called the multiplex PCR reads through MiXCR, storing one row per CDR3 protein. This sample has about 420,000 distinct CDR3 sequences, with over 15% found just once. The time point: newly diagnosed GD, antithyroid drugs for less than 3 months. There was RNA extracted from PBMCs, and the TCR library was made from it. These same data were also listed under a study on T cells in Graves' hyperthyroidism and ophthalmopathy. From that report: Graves' hyperthyroidism was deemed stable given no ophthalmopathy progression within 18 months.

This clonotype was sampled from a woman younger than 30 with Graves disease. The specimen was peripheral blood mononuclear cells (PBMCs), collected at new diagnosis, from a patient treated with antithyroid drugs.

CDR3 bases: TGTGCCAGCAGTGCCCTAGGGGAATTCCCCTCTGGGGCCAACGTCCTGACTTTC. Amino acid sequence: CASSALGEFPSGANVLTF. This chain connects TRBV25-1 to TRBJ2-6, with D maybe TRBD1 (5 bases). The V gene lost 4 bases and the J gene lost 0 bases, with 16 bases spanning the gap. There are 18 residues in the CDR3. Germline loops: CDR1 MGHDK, CDR2 SYGVNS.